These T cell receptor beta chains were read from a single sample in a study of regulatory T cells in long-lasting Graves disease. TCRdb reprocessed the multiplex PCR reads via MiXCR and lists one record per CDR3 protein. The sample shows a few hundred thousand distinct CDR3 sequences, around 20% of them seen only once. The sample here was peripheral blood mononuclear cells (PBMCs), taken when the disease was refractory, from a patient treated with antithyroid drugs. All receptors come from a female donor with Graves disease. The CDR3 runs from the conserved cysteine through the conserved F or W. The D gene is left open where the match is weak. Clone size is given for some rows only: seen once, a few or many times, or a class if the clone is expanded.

TGTGCCAGCAGCCCCGGGGGCCACTATGGCTACACCTTC CASSPGGHYGYTF - TRBJ1-2 TRBV3-1 -
TGCAGCGTCCCCGGGATCGCGAACACCGGGGAGCTGTTTTTT CSVPGIANTGELFF - TRBJ2-2 TRBV29-1 -
TGCAGTGCCCTCCGTTTACTAGCGGGAGCCTACGAGCAGTACTTC CSALRLLAGAYEQYF - TRBJ2-7 TRBV20-1 TRBD2
TGCAGCGCTAATCAGCCCCAGCATTTT CSANQPQHF - TRBJ1-5 TRBV29-1 -
TGTGCCAGCATTACCGGGACAGGGGTCAGGCCAGATACGCAGTATTTT CASITGTGVRPDTQYF many TRBJ2-3 TRBV2 TRBD1
TGTGCCAGCAGTGAAGAGGGTCCTAACTCTGGAAGCACCATATATTTT CASSEEGPNSGSTIYF - TRBJ1-3 TRBV2 -
TGCAGCGTTCTTTACGATGTCTATGAGCAGTTCTTC CSVLYDVYEQFF - TRBJ2-1 TRBV29-1 -
TGCAGCGTTGCGCGGGCTGTGGTTCAAGGCTACACCTTC CSVARAVVQGYTF - TRBJ1-2 TRBV29-1 -
TGTGCCAGCAGTACAATTCCCGGACAGGGGACTGAAGCTTTCTTT CASSTIPGQGTEAFF few TRBJ1-1 TRBV6-2/TRBV6-3 TRBD1
TGTGCCAGCAGTTACTCTGCTGACTCCTACGAGCAGTACTTC CASSYSADSYEQYF many TRBJ2-7 TRBV6-2/TRBV6-3 -
TGTGCCAGCAGTTTACATTTAGCGGGAGGAACCGGGGAGCTGTTTTTT CASSLHLAGGTGELFF - TRBJ2-2 TRBV28 TRBD2
TGTGCCAGCAGTCTCCCCTGGGGGGGCGACGGACAGCCCCAGCATTTT CASSLPWGGDGQPQHF many TRBJ1-5 TRBV28 -
TGCGCCAGCAGCTTGGGCGAAGGGGTGGGGAATTCACCCCTCCACTTT CASSLGEGVGNSPLHF many TRBJ1-6 TRBV5-1 -
TGTGCCAGCACCAACCAGGGGAACACTGAAGCTTTCTTT CASTNQGNTEAFF - TRBJ1-1 TRBV12-3/TRBV12-4 -
TGTGCCAGCAGTGCCACCTCGGGGACCGGGGAGCTGTTTTTT CASSATSGTGELFF - TRBJ2-2 TRBV27 -
TGTGCCAGCAGCCCATCAGGGGACTCATACTTC CASSPSGDSYF many TRBJ2-7 TRBV2 -
TGCGCCAGCAGCTTGGGCTGGACAGGAACCTACGAGCAGTACTTC CASSLGWTGTYEQYF - TRBJ2-7 TRBV5-1 TRBD1
TGTGCCAGCAGTACCGGGACACACGGGGGGGAGCTGTTTTTT CASSTGTHGGELFF many TRBJ2-2 TRBV28 -
TGTGCCAGCAGCTTTCCGCCAGCGGGAAATCATTACGAGCAGTACTTC CASSFPPAGNHYEQYF - TRBJ2-7 TRBV7-2 TRBD2
TGCGCCAGCAGCCAAGATACAGTGGAGGTTGAAGCTTTCTTT CASSQDTVEVEAFF few TRBJ1-1 TRBV4-1 -
TGCGCCAGCAGTCCGTTTACGCTCGGGACGGGCTACGAGCAGTACTTC CASSPFTLGTGYEQYF many TRBJ2-7 TRBV5-1 -
TGTGCCAGGACCGACAGGTCAGCTGGGGCCAACGTCCTGACTTTC CARTDRSAGANVLTF - TRBJ2-6 TRBV2 -
TGTGCCAGCAGCGAAACAGGGTCCTATGGCTACACCTTC CASSETGSYGYTF - TRBJ1-2 TRBV9 -
TGTGCCAGCAATCATAGCGGAACCATAGCCAAAAACATTCAGTACTTC CASNHSGTIAKNIQYF few TRBJ2-4 TRBV12-3/TRBV12-4 -
TGTGCCAGTACCGGCCGGGGCGCAAGGAGCTCCTACGAGCAGTACTTC CASTGRGARSSYEQYF - TRBJ2-7 TRBV19 -
TGTGCCAGCAGCTTGCTAATACAGGGGGCGCGGGTAAACATTCAGTACTTC CASSLLIQGARVNIQYF many TRBJ2-4 TRBV27 TRBD1
TGTGCCAGCAGTGGACCGGGACTAGCGGTCTACGAGCAGTACTTC CASSGPGLAVYEQYF many TRBJ2-7 TRBV28 TRBD2
TGTGCCTGGGACCAGAGCTCCTACGAGCAGTACTTC CAWDQSSYEQYF few TRBJ2-7 TRBV30 -
TGTGCCAGCCCAAGCACGGCAGGATCACCCTACGAGCAGTACTTC CASPSTAGSPYEQYF many TRBJ2-7 TRBV6-1 -